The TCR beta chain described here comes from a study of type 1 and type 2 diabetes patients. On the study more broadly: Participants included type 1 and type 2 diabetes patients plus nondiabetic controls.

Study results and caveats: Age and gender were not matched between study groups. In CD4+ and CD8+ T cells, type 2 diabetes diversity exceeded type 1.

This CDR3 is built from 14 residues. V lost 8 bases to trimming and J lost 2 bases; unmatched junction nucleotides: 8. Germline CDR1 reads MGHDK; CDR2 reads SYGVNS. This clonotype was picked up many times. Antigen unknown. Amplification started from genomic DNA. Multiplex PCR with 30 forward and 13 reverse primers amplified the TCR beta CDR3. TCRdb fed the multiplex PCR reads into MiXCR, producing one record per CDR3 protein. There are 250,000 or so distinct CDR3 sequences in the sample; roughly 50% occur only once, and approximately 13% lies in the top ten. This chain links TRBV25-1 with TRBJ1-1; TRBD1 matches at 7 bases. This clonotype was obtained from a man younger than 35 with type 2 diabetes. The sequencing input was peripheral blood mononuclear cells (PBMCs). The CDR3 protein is CASVPGQPNTEAFF. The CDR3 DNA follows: TGTGCCAGCGTTCCGGGACAGCCCAACACTGAAGCTTTCTTT.